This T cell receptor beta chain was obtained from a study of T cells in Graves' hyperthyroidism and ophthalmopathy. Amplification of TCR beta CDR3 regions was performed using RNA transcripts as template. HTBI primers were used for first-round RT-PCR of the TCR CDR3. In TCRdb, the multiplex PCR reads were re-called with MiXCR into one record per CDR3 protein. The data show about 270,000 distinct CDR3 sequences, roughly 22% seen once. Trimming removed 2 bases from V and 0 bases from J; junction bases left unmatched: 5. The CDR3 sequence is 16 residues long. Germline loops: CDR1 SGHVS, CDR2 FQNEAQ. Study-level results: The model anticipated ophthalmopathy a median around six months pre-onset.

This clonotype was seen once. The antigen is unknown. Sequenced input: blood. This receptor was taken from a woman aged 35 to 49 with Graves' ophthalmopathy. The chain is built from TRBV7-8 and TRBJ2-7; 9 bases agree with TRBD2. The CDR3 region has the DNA TGTGCCAGCAGCTTATCTAGCGGGGAAACCTCCTACGAGCAGTACTTC. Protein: CASSLSSGETSYEQYF.